This T cell receptor beta chain is from a study of graft-versus-host responses after intestinal transplantation. Turning to the study itself: Multivisceral, liver-intestinal, or isolated intestinal grafts were transplanted into recipients. Recipients were all induced with anti-thymocyte globulin, then given tacrolimus and steroids for 2 to 4 years.

Regarding this clone: As yet, its antigen is unknown.

General study points: Detection of GvH clones occurred in recipient marrow, and some had their first appearance in ileum or blood.

Trimming left V 3 bases short and J 5 bases short, with 13 bases between. The CDR3 has 14 amino acids. The germline gives CDR1 LNHDA, CDR2 SQIVND (reference sequence). Method: immunoSEQ multiplex PCR; TCRdb's copy keeps in-frame clones and lacks some. The sample shows 40,000 or so clones, just over 90% of them seen only once. The source is a human patient who received an intestinal transplant, so some T cells may come from the graft donor. The chain combines TRBV19 with TRBJ1-1, with D unresolved. The sequences come from PBMCs, collected 700 to 850 days after intestinal transplantation. The DNA of the CDR3 is TGTGCCAGTAGTATTTTAGAGGGAAAGACTGAAGCTTTCTTT. This encodes CASSILEGKTEAFF.